Shown below are 19 T cell receptor beta chains from a single sample sequenced in a study of blood T cell repertoires in COVID-19. The repertoire was sequenced with immunoSEQ multiplex PCR; TCRdb's copy has only in-frame clones and lacks some. The sample holds 250,000 to 400,000 clones, 90% seen once. Sequences were obtained from peripheral blood. The receptors derive from a woman between 25 and 40 years old with COVID-19, enrolled during active disease.

The rearrangement uses TRBV9 and TRBJ2-2, with 7 bases identical to TRBD2. Trimming took 4 bases from V and 7 from J; bases not matched to a gene: 16. This CDR3 has 17 amino acids. CDR1 is SGDLS, CDR2 YYNGEE, per germline. The CDR3: CASSPHSGGNSHGELFF. As DNA, the CDR3 is TGTGCCAGCAGCCCTCATTCGGGAGGTAATTCCCACGGGGAGCTGTTTTTT.

The gene calls are TRBV30 and TRBJ2-7; TRBD2 agrees at 13 bases. The length of the CDR3 is 11 residues. Per germline, CDR1 GTSNPN and CDR2 SVGIG (reference sequence). Unmatched junction bases numbered 6, after V lost 7 bases and J lost 12 bases. The DNA for the CDR3 is TGTGCCTCCGGACTAGCGGGAGAGGCGTACTTC. Protein: CASGLAGEAYF.

The DNA of the CDR3 is TGTGCCAGCAGTATAGCGGGAGTCCAGGAGACCCAGTACTTC. The encoded protein is CASSIAGVQETQYF. The chain is built from TRBV27 and TRBJ2-5; 9 bases map to TRBD2. The CDR3 length is 14 residues. Unmatched junction bases numbered 6, after V lost 5 bases and J lost 5 bases. Per the germline V gene, CDR1 is MNHEY and CDR2 is SMNVEV (reference sequence).

A single count supports this clone. This chain links TRBV5-5 with TRBJ2-1; maybe TRBD2 (5 bases). With 0 bases removed from V and 15 bases from J, the gap between germline ends came to 16 bases. From germline, CDR1 is SGHKS and CDR2 YYEKEE (reference sequence). CDR3 length: 13 amino acids. CDR3 residues: CASSLVGAGGPFF. CDR3 in DNA: TGTGCCAGCAGCTTGGTCGGCGCGGGTGGACCGTTCTTC.

This sequence joins TRBV6-1 and TRBJ2-4, with D possibly TRBD1 on 5 matching bases. Germline V gene lookup returns CDR1 MNHNS and CDR2 SASEGT. CDR3 size: 18 residues. V lost 3 bases and J lost 2, with 20 bases in between. DNA of the CDR3: TGTGCCAGCAGTGACCGACAGCTTGGGGATTTAACCAAAAACATTCAGTACTTC. The encoded protein is CASSDRQLGDLTKNIQYF.

Written as DNA, the CDR3 is TGTGCCAGCAGCTTAGTAGCGGGAGGGCCAAAGACCCAGTACTTC. Its translation is CASSLVAGGPKTQYF. The chain couples TRBV7-6 to TRBJ2-5; 11 bases are a match to TRBD2. The CDR3 has 15 residues. Looked up from germline, CDR1 is SGHVS and CDR2 is FNYEAQ. The V gene end was trimmed by 1 base and the J gene end by 6 bases; junction bases not matched to a gene: 4.

This chain links TRBV9 with TRBJ2-4; D unresolved. The CDR3 totals 16 residues. The germline V and J ends were trimmed by 0 bases and 0 bases, with 10 bases remaining between them. Germline lookup yields CDR1 SGDLS and CDR2 YYNGEE. CDR3 bases: TGTGCCAGCAGCGTAGGAAGCGCCCCAGCCAAAAACATTCAGTACTTC. Its protein is CASSVGSAPAKNIQYF. Together with reference TRBV9 and TRBJ2-4, the CDR3 gives the full variable domain: DSGVTQTPKHLITATGQRVTLRCSPRSGDLSVYWYQQSLDQGLQFLIQYYNGEERAKGNILERFSAQQFPDLHSELNLSSLELGDSALYFCASSVGSAPAKNIQYFGAGTRLSVL.

V and J are TRBV6-1 and TRBJ2-2; 8 nucleotides align to TRBD1. V shed 4 bases and J 5 bases; nucleotides not matched to a gene: 9. This CDR3 contains 16 residues. The germline V gene has CDR1 MNHNS and CDR2 SASEGT. CDR3 amino acids: CASSGPTGVGTGELFF. CDR3 DNA: TGTGCCAGCAGTGGCCCGACAGGGGTGGGGACCGGGGAGCTGTTTTTT.

The chain couples TRBV2 to TRBJ1-5, with D uncertain. V was trimmed by 6 bases and J by 2 bases, leaving 11 bases between them. Germline-derived CDR1 and CDR2 are SNHLY and FYNNEI. The CDR3 runs to 14 residues. The CDR3 loop reads CASRGVEGNQPQHF. DNA for the CDR3: TGTGCCAGCAGAGGTGTCGAGGGCAATCAGCCCCAGCATTTT. Looking up the rest from reference TRBV2 and TRBJ1-5 gives the full variable domain: EPEVTQTPSHQVTQMGQEVILRCVPISNHLYFYWYRQILGQKVEFLVSFYNNEISEKSEIFDDQFSVERPDGSNFTLKIRSTKLEDSAMYFCASRGVEGNQPQHFGDGTRLSIL.

V gene TRBV5-4 combines with J gene TRBJ2-3; 7 nucleotides match TRBD2. Germline V gene sequence: CDR1 SGHNT, CDR2 YYREEE (reference sequence). The CDR3 has 16 amino acids. The ends lost 0 bases at V and 6 bases at J; junction bases unmatched: 10. The CDR3 region is CASSLVGTNPGDTQYF. In nucleotides, the CDR3 is TGTGCCAGCAGCTTGGTAGGGACTAACCCGGGGGATACGCAGTATTTT.

The chain couples TRBV19 to TRBJ2-1, with D possibly TRBD2 on 6 matching bases. V was shortened by 5 bases and J by 6 bases, with 14 bases between the two germline ends. Germline CDR1 and CDR2: LNHDA and SQIVND (reference sequence). The CDR3 is 14 amino acids. This chain's CDR3 is CASSFVGLLNEQFF. In nucleotides, the CDR3 is TGTGCCAGTAGTTTTGTGGGACTCCTCAATGAGCAGTTCTTC.

The CDR3 bases are TGTGCCAGCACCGGTGACATGGGCGGGACCGGGGAGCTGTTTTTT. This sequence encodes CASTGDMGGTGELFF. The rearrangement links TRBV5-6 to TRBJ2-2; perhaps TRBD2 as D (5 bases). The germline V gene has CDR1 SGHDT and CDR2 YYEEEE. Trimming stripped 6 bases from V and 5 bases from J, with 17 bases between. This CDR3 has 15 residues.

This clone is a singleton in its sample. V gene TRBV6-2 or TRBV6-3 combines with J gene TRBJ2-3; 10 bases fit TRBD2. Germline V gene sequence: CDR1 MNHEY, CDR2 SVGEGT. Trimming at V came to 5 bases and at J to 4 bases, leaving 6 bases not matched to a gene. The CDR3 loop spans 15 amino acids. The CDR3 DNA follows: TGTGCCAGCAGTCAACAAGCGGGAGGGGCAGATACGCAGTATTTT. This translates into CASSQQAGGADTQYF.

The chain carries TRBV28 and TRBJ2-1; TRBD2 matches at 11 bases. This CDR3 is built from 16 residues. CDR1 is MDHEN, CDR2 SYDVKM, per germline. The junction had 17 bases not matched to a gene; V was cut back by 8 bases and J by 11 bases. The chain's CDR3 is CASGVLRVTSGTQQFF. The CDR3 coding sequence is TGTGCCAGCGGGGTACTTCGGGTGACTAGCGGGACACAGCAGTTCTTC. The whole variable domain, remainder taken from reference TRBV28 and TRBJ2-1, is DVKVTQSSRYLVKRTGEKVFLECVQDMDHENMFWYRQDPGLGLRLIYFSYDVKMKEKGDIPEGYSVSREKKERFSLILESASTNQTSMYLCASGVLRVTSGTQQFFGPGTRLTVL.

This rearrangement joins TRBV15 to TRBJ2-3, with D uncertain. V lost 0 bases, J lost 0 bases, and 7 bases lay in between. The CDR3 runs to 15 residues. Germline V gene lookup returns CDR1 LNHNV and CDR2 YYDKDF (reference sequence). In DNA, the CDR3 is TGTGCCACCAGCAGAGATCGTCAGAGCACAGATACGCAGTATTTT. It translates to CATSRDRQSTDTQYF.

The chain employs TRBV18 and TRBJ2-7, with TRBD1 matching over 7 bases. Germline CDR1 and CDR2: KGHSH and LQKENI. The ends lost 3 bases at V and 2 bases at J; junction bases unmatched: 1. The CDR3 covers 13 residues. The CDR3 region is CASSPDRAYEQYF. CDR3 sequence (DNA): TGTGCCAGCTCACCCGACAGGGCCTACGAGCAGTACTTC.

The genes are TRBV20-1 and TRBJ2-1; 7 bases are shared with TRBD2. This CDR3 is 17 amino acids long. Unmatched junction bases numbered 17, after V lost 3 bases and J lost 6 bases. The germline gives CDR1 DFQATT, CDR2 SNEGSKA (reference sequence). The CDR3 loop is CSASSPSAGGSSNEQFF. DNA of the CDR3: TGCAGTGCTAGTTCTCCCTCCGCGGGCGGGAGTTCCAATGAGCAGTTCTTC.

The chain couples TRBV18 to TRBJ2-7; 8 bases map to TRBD2. The CDR3 contains 16 residues. Germline CDR1 is KGHSH and CDR2 is LQKENI. The J segment lost 5 bases and the V segment lost 4 bases, leaving 13 bases of the junction unmatched. CDR3 in DNA: TGTGCCAGCTCACACGGCGGGGCGGGAGGAAGGGACGAGCAGTACTTC. Residues: CASSHGGAGGRDEQYF.

The chain carries TRBV20-1 and TRBJ1-5; D remains unclear. There are 16 residues in the CDR3. Germline assignment: CDR1 DFQATT and CDR2 SNEGSKA (reference sequence). Trimming took off 3 bases at V and 3 bases at J, with 18 bases between the two ends. The CDR3 protein is CSASGGRTRVNQPQHF. In DNA form, the CDR3 reads TGCAGTGCTAGTGGAGGCAGAACGAGGGTCAATCAGCCCCAGCATTTT.